These 17 T cell receptor beta chains were all obtained from the same sample, sequenced in a study of identical twins. TCRdb reanalysed the 5' RACE reads using MiXCR and keeps one entry per CDR3 protein. The repertoire includes about 280,000 distinct CDR3 sequences, 6.5% to 9.5% of them detected once, and around 2.1% sits in the top ten. The sample was also linked to a second study, of yellow fever vaccine responses in identical twins.

The sample taken for sequencing was memory (CD45RO+) T cells sorted from blood. The receptors were gathered from a woman between 18 and 30 years old in good health.

The chain uses TRBV6-2 or TRBV6-3 and TRBJ2-3; tentative D call: TRBD2 (6 bases). CDR1 and CDR2 from the germline V gene are MNHEY and SVGEGT. Trimming cost V 5 bases and J 4 bases, with 16 bases left between them. This CDR3 has 15 amino acids. The CDR3 DNA reads TGTGCCAGCAGTCCCTATGAAGGGGAGGCAGATACGCAGTATTTT. Translation gives CASSPYEGEADTQYF.

The chain carries TRBV2 and TRBJ2-3; 9 bases map to TRBD2. Germline CDR1 reads SNHLY; CDR2 reads FYNNEI. CDR3 length equals 14 residues. The ends lost 6 bases at V and 5 bases at J; junction bases unmatched: 6. The CDR3 nucleotides read TGTGCCAGCAGGCGGCGGGAGGGCGGAGATACGCAGTATTTT. It is translated as CASRRREGGDTQYF.

V usage is TRBV24-1 and J usage is TRBJ2-2; the D gene is possibly TRBD1 (6 bases). Per the germline V gene, CDR1 is KGHDR and CDR2 is SFDVKD. V was trimmed by 1 base and J by 5 bases, leaving 10 bases between them. This CDR3 is 15 amino acids long. CDR3 residues: CATSDFSQGTGELFF. The CDR3 nucleotides are TGTGCCACCAGTGATTTCTCCCAGGGGACCGGGGAGCTGTTTTTT.

This clonotype was observed many times. CDR3 sequence (DNA): TGCAGCGTTGCTTACAATGAGCAGTTCTTC. Translating it yields CSVAYNEQFF. J is TRBJ2-1 and V is TRBV29-1; D call uncertain. Germline values: CDR1 SQVTM, CDR2 ANQGSEA. V lost 4 bases and J 4 bases, leaving 2 bases between the germline ends. The CDR3 runs 10 residues.

The chain uses TRBV11-2 and TRBJ1-2; D unresolved. The ends were cut back, 0 bases at V and 5 bases at J, with 7 bases in the middle. The length of the CDR3 is 13 residues. From germline, CDR1 is SGHAT and CDR2 FQNNGV. CDR3 in amino acids: CASSLDGAYGYTF. In DNA, the CDR3 is TGTGCCAGCAGCTTAGATGGTGCTTATGGCTACACCTTC.

There are many counts of this clonotype. This chain joins TRBV15 and TRBJ1-5; possibly TRBD1 for D (6 bases). In germline, CDR1 is LNHNV, CDR2 YYDKDF (reference sequence). The CDR3 sequence is 13 residues long. With 3 bases removed from V and 5 bases from J, the gap between germline ends came to 8 bases. CDR3 in DNA: TGTGCCACCAGCAGGGACAGTTATCAGCCCCAGCATTTT. Translation: CATSRDSYQPQHF.

This clonotype was recorded a few times. The rearrangement links TRBV3-1 to TRBJ2-5; D unclear. V was pared by 5 bases and J by 0 bases, with 13 bases between. The CDR3 has 15 residues. CDR1 and CDR2 from the germline V gene are LGHDT and YNNKEL (reference sequence). The CDR3 spells CASSDPERHQETQYF. CDR3 in DNA: TGTGCCAGCAGCGATCCTGAGCGACACCAAGAGACCCAGTACTTC.

This clonotype was recorded a few times. CDR3 sequence (DNA): TGTGCCAGCAGTGGGGGACGCCCGAGGGAAGAGACCCAGTACTTC. Translated: CASSGGRPREETQYF. The gene calls are TRBV6-2 or TRBV6-3 and TRBJ2-5; perhaps D is TRBD1 or TRBD2 (5 bases each). CDR1 is MNHEY and CDR2 is SVGEGT in the germline V gene. The CDR3 is 15 amino acids. V dropped 5 bases and J dropped 3 bases, with 16 bases sitting between them.

V gene TRBV12-3 or TRBV12-4 combines with J gene TRBJ1-2; D remains unclear. CDR3 length: 12 residues. Between the trimmed V and J ends, which lost 2 bases and 6 bases, there was a span of 7 bases. In DNA, the CDR3 is TGTGCCAGCAGTTTAAGGCTCCATGGCTACACCTTC. Its translation is CASSLRLHGYTF.

This clonotype was recorded many times. The chain joins TRBV20-1 to TRBJ2-6; weak D call: TRBD1 (6 bases). This CDR3 has 18 residues. Deletions cut 6 bases from V and 3 bases from J, with 24 bases between. CDR1 and CDR2 (germline): DFQATT, SNEGSKA (reference sequence). The CDR3 DNA sequence: TGCAGTGCCTACTCCAAACAGGGAAACTCTGGTGGGGCCAACGTCCTGACTTTC. It translates to CSAYSKQGNSGGANVLTF.

The chain recombines TRBV6-5 with TRBJ2-3; D unresolved. Trimming took off 8 bases at V and 0 bases at J, with 6 bases between the two ends. Germline CDR1 and CDR2: MNHEY and SVGAGI. The CDR3 is made up of 12 amino acids. The CDR3 reads CASRASTDTQYF. The CDR3 DNA is TGTGCCAGCCGCGCTAGCACAGATACGCAGTATTTT.

This clonotype has at least ten counts. J is TRBJ1-5 and V is TRBV12-3 or TRBV12-4; D is ambiguous. Between the trimmed V and J ends, which lost 4 bases and 2 bases, there was a span of 3 bases. The CDR3 extends over 12 amino acids. The CDR3 coding sequence is TGTGCCAGCAGTTGGGGCAATCAGCCCCAGCATTTT. Translation gives CASSWGNQPQHF.

This clonotype was seen only a few times. The chain joins TRBV2 to TRBJ2-2; 15 bases agree with TRBD2. V trimming: 6 bases; J trimming: 7 bases; junction bases outside the gene matches: 3. CDR1 SNHLY and CDR2 FYNNEI come from the germline V gene. The CDR3 is 15 residues long. CDR3 DNA: TGTGCCAGCAGCGGGGGACTAGCGGGAGGCGGGGAGCTGTTTTTT. This gives the protein CASSGGLAGGGELFF.

This clonotype was seen only a few times. The chain carries TRBV5-5 and TRBJ2-7; 8 nucleotides agree with TRBD1. The V gene end was trimmed by 2 bases and the J gene end by 1 base; junction bases not matched to a gene: 2. CDR1 and CDR2 (germline): SGHKS, YYEKEE (reference sequence). This CDR3 spans 14 amino acids. The CDR3 nucleotides are TGTGCCAGCAGCTTACGGGACAGGTCCTACGAGCAGTACGTC. Amino acid sequence: CASSLRDRSYEQYV.

J is TRBJ1-1 and V is TRBV6-1, with unresolved D. The CDR3 spans 13 residues. Looked up from germline, CDR1 is MNHNS and CDR2 is SASEGT. Trimming shortened V by 4 bases and J by 4 bases, and 10 bases separated the two germline ends. CDR3 nucleotides: TGTGCCAGCAGTGGGGTTCTCGGCACTGAAGCTTTCTTT. It is translated as CASSGVLGTEAFF.

This clonotype was counted at least ten times. The chain is built from TRBV4-1 and TRBJ2-1; 8 bases map to TRBD2. V lost 3 bases to trimming and J lost 6 bases; unmatched junction nucleotides: 4. The length of the CDR3 is 14 residues. Germline CDR1 MGHRA, CDR2 YSYEKL. CDR3 nucleotide sequence: TGCGCCAGCAGCCACGGACTAGCCAGCAATGAGCAGTTCTTC. Protein: CASSHGLASNEQFF.

The rearrangement uses TRBV7-8 and TRBJ2-3; D gene unclear. The germline gives CDR1 SGHVS, CDR2 FQNEAQ. V lost 2 bases to trimming and J lost 4 bases, with 4 bases between them. CDR3 size: 12 residues. The CDR3 DNA reads as TGTGCCAGCAGCTTAAGATCAGATACGCAGTATTTT. This encodes CASSLRSDTQYF. The complete variable domain, with remaining parts taken from reference TRBV7-8 and TRBJ2-3, reads GAGVSQSPRYKVAKRGQDVALRCDPISGHVSLFWYQQALGQGPEFLTYFQNEAQLDKSGLPSDRFFAERPEGSVSTLKIQRTQQEDSAVYLCASSLRSDTQYFGPGTRLTVL.